This passage covers 5 T cell receptor beta chains from one sample sequenced in a study of cytomegalovirus exposure and HLA in healthy donors. Measured with immunoSEQ multiplex PCR; TCRdb has only the in-frame clones, and not every one. The top ten clones hold 1.1% of a sample with about 56,000 clones, over 85% of them seen once. The sample was PBMCs. These TCRs come from a young man in good health and CMV-seronegative.

J is TRBJ2-7 and V is TRBV5-6, with D perhaps TRBD2 (6 bases). Germline CDR1 SGHDT, CDR2 YYEEEE. The CDR3 length is 13 residues. V was cut by 3 bases and J by 6 bases, with 13 bases left in between. The chain's CDR3 is CASSSGDGGEQYF. The CDR3 DNA reads TGTGCCAGCAGCTCTGGGGACGGGGGCGAGCAGTACTTC.

J is TRBJ1-5 and V is TRBV5-8; D not resolved. This CDR3 has 13 amino acids. V lost 0 bases to trimming and J lost 10 bases, with 11 bases between them. Germline V CDR1 and CDR2: SGHTS, YDEGEE. CDR3 sequence reads: CASSLVRGSPQHF. For the CDR3, the DNA is TGTGCCAGCAGCTTGGTACGCGGGAGCCCCCAGCATTTT.

The chain has TRBV6-5 and TRBJ1-2, with a weak D call TRBD1 (6 bases). CDR1 is MNHEY and CDR2 is SVGAGI in the germline V gene. V dropped 4 bases and J dropped 7 bases, with 16 bases sitting between them. The CDR3 is 14 amino acids. The CDR3 region has the DNA TGTGCCAGCAGTTCCACACAGGGTATAGTTGGCTACACCTTC. Translation: CASSSTQGIVGYTF.

The genes are TRBV28 and TRBJ1-3; the match to TRBD1 covers 7 bases. After removal of 7 bases from V and 1 base from J, the junction contained 13 bases not matched to a gene. The CDR3 runs to 17 residues. The germline gives CDR1 MDHEN, CDR2 SYDVKM. CDR3 sequence reads: CASTQAQGGRSGNTIYF. Written as DNA, the CDR3 is TGTGCCAGCACTCAGGCCCAGGGGGGAAGGTCTGGAAACACCATATATTTT.

This chain uses TRBV25-1 with TRBJ1-1; TRBD1 matches at 10 bases. This CDR3 is 14 amino acids long. V gave up 4 bases and J gave up 11 bases; unmatched junction bases: 10. Germline loops: CDR1 MGHDK, CDR2 SYGVNS. The CDR3 protein is CASSGHGGQGGAFF. In DNA, the CDR3 is TGTGCCAGCAGTGGTCATGGCGGACAGGGGGGGGCTTTCTTT.